The next 29 T cell receptor beta chains were all read from a single sample in a study of cytomegalovirus exposure and HLA in healthy donors. A multiplex PCR was run with 60 Vbeta primers and 13 Jbeta primers. Measured with immunoSEQ multiplex PCR; TCRdb has only the in-frame clones, and not every one. The sample yields some 140,000 clones, around 81% seen once. Sequenced input: PBMCs. The receptors were gathered from a woman in her thirties or forties in good health and CMV-seropositive.

This chain joins TRBV28 and TRBJ2-3; TRBD2 aligns across 8 bases. Germline V gives CDR1 MDHEN, CDR2 SYDVKM. Trimming removed 1 base from V and 2 bases from J; junction bases left unmatched: 5. The CDR3 has 16 amino acids. Written as DNA, the CDR3 is TGTGCCAGCAGTTTATCCATAGCGGGGTTCACAGATACGCAGTATTTT. It translates to CASSLSIAGFTDTQYF.

This clone has only one observation. The V gene is TRBV6-1, the J gene TRBJ1-5; 7 bases are shared with TRBD1. Germline V gene lookup returns CDR1 MNHNS and CDR2 SASEGT. This CDR3 has 15 residues. J was trimmed by 5 bases and V by 7 bases; bases with no gene match: 11. CDR3 DNA: TGTGCCAGCAATTATAACAGGGGATGGGATCAGCCCCAGCATTTT. Protein: CASNYNRGWDQPQHF.

A few counts support this clone. The gene calls are TRBV6-6 and TRBJ2-7; 14 bases align to TRBD2. The V and J ends lost 5 bases and 5 bases, in that order; junction bases with no gene match: 8. CDR3 length: 16 residues. The V gene's germline CDR1 is MNHNY and CDR2 SVGAGI (reference sequence). CDR3 loop: CASSPRLAGGQNEQYF. The CDR3 DNA sequence: TGTGCCAGCAGTCCCCGACTAGCGGGAGGGCAAAACGAGCAGTACTTC.

The chain employs TRBV18 and TRBJ2-1; TRBD2 agrees at 8 bases. The V and J ends lost 1 base and 9 bases, in that order; junction bases with no gene match: 5. Looked up from germline, CDR1 is KGHSH and CDR2 is LQKENI. This CDR3 region has 14 residues. Here the CDR3 reads CASSPLSGSTEQFF. The CDR3 DNA follows: TGTGCCAGCTCACCACTGAGCGGGAGCACTGAGCAGTTCTTC.

This clone has more than one count but fewer than ten. The J gene is TRBJ2-7, the V gene TRBV18; 12 bases line up with TRBD2. V lost 6 bases to trimming and J lost 0 bases; unmatched junction nucleotides: 6. Germline CDR1 is KGHSH and CDR2 is LQKENI. The CDR3 has 16 residues. CDR3 sequence: CASSSQTSGSSYEQYF. CDR3 DNA sequence: TGTGCCAGCTCGTCTCAGACTAGCGGGAGCTCCTACGAGCAGTACTTC.

The chain has TRBV28 and TRBJ1-1; no firm D call. This CDR3 has 14 residues. Germline-derived CDR1 and CDR2 are MDHEN and SYDVKM. Trimming removed 3 bases at V and 5 bases at J, with 13 bases between. The CDR3 sequence: CASSFPGGETEAFF. CDR3 nucleotide sequence: TGTGCCAGCAGTTTCCCCGGCGGGGAAACTGAAGCTTTCTTT.

This chain joins TRBV30 and TRBJ2-7, with 9 nucleotides matching TRBD1. V shed 3 bases, J shed 5 bases, and the junction held 5 bases outside the gene matches. CDR3 size: 13 residues. The germline CDR1 and CDR2 sequences are GTSNPN and SVGIG (reference sequence). The CDR3 is CAWRTGGLDEQYF. CDR3 DNA: TGTGCCTGGAGAACAGGGGGCCTAGACGAGCAGTACTTC.

This sequence joins TRBV6-1 and TRBJ1-1; D unresolved. The V gene lost 4 bases and the J gene lost 7 bases, with 16 bases spanning the gap. Looked up from germline, CDR1 is MNHNS and CDR2 is SASEGT. The CDR3 spans 14 residues. The CDR3 region has the DNA TGTGCCAGCAGTGCCTCACTGGCGGCTTTTGAAGCTTTCTTT. This codes for CASSASLAAFEAFF.

The chain has TRBV5-1 and TRBJ2-7; 15 nucleotides align to TRBD2. Germline-derived CDR1 and CDR2 are SGHRS and YFSETQ. Trimming at V came to 5 bases and at J to 0 bases, leaving 21 bases not matched to a gene. The CDR3 covers 22 residues. The CDR3 is CASRSGTVPGTSGRSSSYEQYF. In nucleotides, the CDR3 is TGCGCCAGCAGATCCGGGACAGTCCCCGGGACTAGCGGGAGGTCAAGCTCCTACGAGCAGTACTTC.

The CDR3 nucleotides are TGTGCCAGCTCACCACCGAAGACAGGGGTTCATGAGCAGTTCTTC. It encodes CASSPPKTGVHEQFF. The V gene is TRBV18, the J gene TRBJ2-1, with TRBD1 identical over 8 bases. Germline loops: CDR1 KGHSH, CDR2 LQKENI. V gave up 0 bases and J gave up 8 bases; unmatched junction bases: 6. This CDR3 region has 15 residues.

The V call is TRBV11-2, the J call TRBJ2-1; 11 bases line up with TRBD2. There are 16 residues in the CDR3. With 7 bases clipped from V and 9 bases from J, the junction kept 14 bases outside the gene matches. CDR1 is SGHAT, CDR2 FQNNGV, per germline. In DNA, the CDR3 is TGTGCCAGCACCAACTCGAAGGGACTAGCGGAAGGTGAGCAGTTCTTC. As protein: CASTNSKGLAEGEQFF. The entire variable domain, with the rest obtained from reference TRBV11-2 and TRBJ2-1, is as follows: EAGVAQSPRYKIIEKRQSVAFWCNPISGHATLYWYQQILGQGPKLLIQFQNNGVVDDSQLPKDRFSAERLKGVDSTLKIQPAKLEDSAVYLCASTNSKGLAEGEQFFGPGTRLTVL.

This clone showed up just a few times. This chain uses TRBV6-1 with TRBJ1-1; weak D call: TRBD1 (5 bases). Germline-derived CDR1 and CDR2 are MNHNS and SASEGT. The CDR3 runs to 13 residues. With 10 bases removed from V and 1 base from J, the gap between germline ends came to 13 bases. CDR3 coding DNA: TGTGCCATCTCGGGACTGCGGAACACTGAAGCTTTCTTT. Protein: CAISGLRNTEAFF.

This clone was recorded a few times. The chain recombines TRBV30 with TRBJ2-1; 7 bases align to TRBD2. With V trimmed by 0 bases and J by 7 bases, 6 bases remained unmatched. CDR3 length: 14 residues. Per the germline V gene, CDR1 is GTSNPN and CDR2 is SVGIG (reference sequence). CDR3 sequence (DNA): TGTGCCTGGAGTGTTGGGGGAGGGCGGAATGAGCAGTTCTTC. It codes for CAWSVGGGRNEQFF.

The sample holds a few counts of this clone. This rearrangement joins TRBV5-5 to TRBJ1-3; no clear D. Trimming took off 0 bases at V and 1 base at J, with 5 bases between the two ends. CDR1 and CDR2 (germline): SGHKS, YYEKEE (reference sequence). The CDR3 runs to 14 residues. CDR3 nucleotide sequence: TGTGCCAGCAGCTTGGGGCGGTCTGGAAACACCATATATTTT. This codes for CASSLGRSGNTIYF.

The chain carries TRBV30 and TRBJ2-1, with 10 nucleotides matching TRBD2. Per germline, CDR1 GTSNPN and CDR2 SVGIG (reference sequence). V was clipped by 4 bases and J by 7 bases; unmatched bases: 10. The CDR3 sequence is 15 residues long. In nucleotides, the CDR3 is TGTGCCTGGAACCCGCCTAGCGGGAGCAGTAATGAGCAGTTCTTC. This sequence encodes CAWNPPSGSSNEQFF.

This clone has a single count. V and J are TRBV5-1 and TRBJ2-7, with unresolved D. The V gene lost 0 bases and the J gene lost 4 bases, with 8 bases spanning the gap. The CDR3 sequence is 13 residues long. Germline V CDR1 and CDR2: SGHRS, YFSETQ. CDR3: CASSLARSYEQYF. Here the CDR3 DNA reads TGCGCCAGCAGCTTGGCGAGATCTTACGAGCAGTACTTC.

J is TRBJ1-2 and V is TRBV9; 7 bases match TRBD1. Germline CDR1 and CDR2: SGDLS and YYNGEE. Trimming removed 1 base from V and 4 bases from J; junction bases left unmatched: 1. This CDR3 has 13 residues. The CDR3 region is CASSVRQGYGYTF. The CDR3 DNA follows: TGTGCCAGCAGCGTAAGACAGGGCTATGGCTACACCTTC.

V and J are TRBV5-1 and TRBJ2-1; 7 positions match TRBD1. CDR3 length equals 14 residues. Germline trimming cut 3 bases from V and 9 bases from J; bases unmatched to any gene: 9. Per the germline V gene, CDR1 is SGHRS and CDR2 is YFSETQ. CDR3 nucleotide sequence: TGCGCCAGCAGCTCCGGCATACAGGGGAGTGAGCAGTTCTTC. It yields the protein CASSSGIQGSEQFF.

This rearrangement joins TRBV5-1 to TRBJ2-6, with 8 bases identical to TRBD1. Trimming cost V 0 bases and J 1 base; bases outside gene matches: 9. The CDR3 has 19 residues. In germline, CDR1 is SGHRS, CDR2 YFSETQ. The CDR3, as DNA: TGCGCCAGCAGCTTGGCCCTAGGACAGGGAAGATCTGGGGCCAACGTCCTGACTTTC. This sequence encodes CASSLALGQGRSGANVLTF.

Only one count was recorded for this clone. The chain joins TRBV27 to TRBJ1-5; D call uncertain. In germline, CDR1 is MNHEY, CDR2 SMNVEV (reference sequence). This CDR3 contains 13 residues. Trimming removed 3 bases from V and 0 bases from J, with 3 bases in between. The CDR3 region has the DNA TGTGCCAGCAGTTTTTATAGCAATCAGCCCCAGCATTTT. It yields the protein CASSFYSNQPQHF.

The chain links TRBV5-1 to TRBJ2-7, with D perhaps matching TRBD1 (5 bases). The CDR3 covers 15 residues. CDR1 is SGHRS and CDR2 is YFSETQ in the germline V gene. Between the trimmed V and J ends, which lost 0 bases and 6 bases, there was a span of 16 bases. Written as DNA, the CDR3 is TGCGCCAGCAGCTTGGGTTCGGCCAGGGTATTCGAGCAGTACTTC. As protein: CASSLGSARVFEQYF.

The table lists this clone with a few counts. This chain connects TRBV19 to TRBJ1-1; TRBD1 agrees at 7 bases. With 4 bases clipped from V and 6 bases from J, the junction kept 11 bases outside the gene matches. Germline V lookup: CDR1 LNHDA, CDR2 SQIVND (reference sequence). The CDR3 is 15 residues long. Here the CDR3 reads CASSTIDRASAEAFF. Written as DNA, the CDR3 is TGTGCCAGTAGTACTATAGACAGGGCGAGCGCTGAAGCTTTCTTT.

A word on this clone: A junction end diverges from the germline sequence, so it may reflect a read error. The chain is built from TRBV2 and TRBJ1-4, with D tentatively TRBD1 (6 bases). CDR1 SNHLY and CDR2 FYNNEI come from the germline V gene. This CDR3 spans 14 amino acids. For the CDR3, the DNA is TGTGCCAGCACTCGGGACAAGCCTAAGGAAAAACTGTTTTTT. Protein: CASTRDKPKEKLFF.

This clone showed up just once. The CDR3 sequence: CASSRRSGAGVSNEQFF. For the CDR3, the DNA is TGCGCCAGCAGCAGAAGATCGGGAGCGGGAGTCTCGAATGAGCAGTTCTTC. The chain has TRBV4-1 and TRBJ2-1; 8 bases are shared with TRBD2. This CDR3 comprises 17 residues. Trimming took 5 bases from V and 7 from J; bases not matched to a gene: 16. Germline CDR1 reads MGHRA; CDR2 reads YSYEKL.

The J gene is TRBJ2-4, the V gene TRBV27, with 7 positions matching TRBD1. V was pared by 5 bases and J by 0 bases, with 4 bases of the junction left unmatched. CDR3 length: 15 residues. CDR1 is MNHEY and CDR2 is SMNVEV in the germline V gene (reference sequence). CDR3 sequence: CASSPSGGAKNIQYF. DNA of the CDR3: TGTGCCAGCAGTCCCTCAGGGGGAGCCAAAAACATTCAGTACTTC.

The rearrangement joins TRBV28 to TRBJ1-2; 10 bases match TRBD1. CDR3 length equals 14 residues. Trimming took 7 bases from V and 4 from J; bases not matched to a gene: 6. CDR1 is MDHEN, CDR2 SYDVKM, per germline. CDR3 in DNA: TGTGCCAGCATTTGGACAGGGGGTAGCTATGGCTACACCTTC. As protein: CASIWTGGSYGYTF.

The rearrangement uses TRBV7-9 and TRBJ2-1, with 14 bases fitting TRBD2. Germline-derived CDR1 and CDR2 are SEHNR and FQNEAQ (reference sequence). This CDR3 region has 15 residues. The V and J ends lost 5 bases and 15 bases, in that order; junction bases with no gene match: 12. CDR3: CASSDGTSGSPQLFF. In DNA form, the CDR3 reads TGTGCCAGCAGCGACGGGACTAGCGGGAGTCCCCAGCTGTTCTTC.

The rearrangement uses TRBV5-6 and TRBJ2-4; possible D gene TRBD2, 5 bases. V was cut by 4 bases and J by 1 base, with 21 bases left in between. The CDR3 spans 18 residues. In germline, CDR1 is SGHDT, CDR2 YYEEEE. The DNA of the CDR3 is TGTGCCAGCAGCCTATCCGGGGAGTTTTCCGGCGCCAAAAACATTCAGTACTTC. Translating it yields CASSLSGEFSGAKNIQYF.

The chain links TRBV7-9 to TRBJ2-5; possible D gene TRBD2, 6 bases. Trimming cost V 5 bases and J 0 bases, with 10 bases left between them. CDR3 length: 14 amino acids. CDR1 is SEHNR and CDR2 is FQNEAQ in the germline V gene (reference sequence). This CDR3 is CASSTREYQETQYF. DNA of the CDR3: TGTGCCAGCAGCACCCGGGAGTACCAAGAGACCCAGTACTTC.